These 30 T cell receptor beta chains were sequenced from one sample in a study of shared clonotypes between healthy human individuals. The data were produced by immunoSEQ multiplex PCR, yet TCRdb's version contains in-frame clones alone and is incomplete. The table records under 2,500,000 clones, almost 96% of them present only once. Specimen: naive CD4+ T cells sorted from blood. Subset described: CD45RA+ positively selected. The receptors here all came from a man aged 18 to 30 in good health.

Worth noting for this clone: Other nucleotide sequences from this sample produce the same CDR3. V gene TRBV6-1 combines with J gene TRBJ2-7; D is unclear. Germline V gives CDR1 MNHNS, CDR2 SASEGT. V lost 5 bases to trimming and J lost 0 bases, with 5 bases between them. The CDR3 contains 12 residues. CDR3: CASSLSSYEQYF. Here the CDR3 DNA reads TGTGCCAGCAGTTTGAGCTCCTACGAGCAGTACTTC.

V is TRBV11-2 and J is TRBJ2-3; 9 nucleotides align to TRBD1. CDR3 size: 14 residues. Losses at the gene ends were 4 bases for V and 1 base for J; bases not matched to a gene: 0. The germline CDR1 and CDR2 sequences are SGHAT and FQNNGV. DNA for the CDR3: TGTGCCAGCAGCTGGACAGGGGGCACAGATACGCAGTATTTT. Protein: CASSWTGGTDTQYF.

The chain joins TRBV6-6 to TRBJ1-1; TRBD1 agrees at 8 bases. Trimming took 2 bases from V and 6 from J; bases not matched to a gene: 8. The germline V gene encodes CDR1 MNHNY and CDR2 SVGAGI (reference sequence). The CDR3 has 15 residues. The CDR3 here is CASSYGYRGTSEAFF. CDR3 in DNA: TGTGCCAGCAGTTACGGATACAGGGGGACTTCTGAAGCTTTCTTT.

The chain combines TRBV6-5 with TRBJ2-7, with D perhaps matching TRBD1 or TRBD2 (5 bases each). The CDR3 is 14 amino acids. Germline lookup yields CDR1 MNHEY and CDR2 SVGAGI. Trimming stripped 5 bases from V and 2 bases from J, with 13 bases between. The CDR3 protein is CASSTGPMPYEQYF. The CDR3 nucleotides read TGTGCCAGCAGTACGGGACCGATGCCCTACGAGCAGTACTTC.

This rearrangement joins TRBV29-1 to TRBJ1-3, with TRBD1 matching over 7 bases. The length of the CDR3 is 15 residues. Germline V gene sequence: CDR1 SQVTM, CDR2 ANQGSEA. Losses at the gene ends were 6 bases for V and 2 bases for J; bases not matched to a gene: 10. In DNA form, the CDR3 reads TGCAGCGTCGACGTTACCGGGACAGCTGGAAACACCATATATTTT. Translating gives CSVDVTGTAGNTIYF.

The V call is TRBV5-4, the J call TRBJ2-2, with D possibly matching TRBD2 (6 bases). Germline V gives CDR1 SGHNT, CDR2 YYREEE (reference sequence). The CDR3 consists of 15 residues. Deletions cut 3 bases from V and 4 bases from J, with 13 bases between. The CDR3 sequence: CASSWPGLSTGELFF. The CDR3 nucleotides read TGTGCCAGCAGCTGGCCGGGACTTAGCACCGGGGAGCTGTTTTTT.

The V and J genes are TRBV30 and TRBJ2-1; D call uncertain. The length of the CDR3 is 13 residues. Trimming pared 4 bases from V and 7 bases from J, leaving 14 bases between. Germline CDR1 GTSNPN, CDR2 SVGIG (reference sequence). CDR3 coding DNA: TGTGCCTGGACCCTGAGGTTCTCGAATGAGCAGTTCTTC. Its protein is CAWTLRFSNEQFF.

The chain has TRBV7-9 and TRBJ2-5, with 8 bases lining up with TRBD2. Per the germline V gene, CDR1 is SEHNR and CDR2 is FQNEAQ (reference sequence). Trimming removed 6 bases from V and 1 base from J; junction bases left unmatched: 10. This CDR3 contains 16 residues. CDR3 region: CASSLANGGAQETQYF. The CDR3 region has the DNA TGTGCCAGCAGTCTTGCGAACGGGGGGGCCCAAGAGACCCAGTACTTC.

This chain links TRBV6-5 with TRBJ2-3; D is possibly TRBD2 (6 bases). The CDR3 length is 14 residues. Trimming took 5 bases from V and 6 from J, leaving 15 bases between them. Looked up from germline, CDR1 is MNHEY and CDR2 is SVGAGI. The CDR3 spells CASSRGGAGDTQYF. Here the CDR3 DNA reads TGTGCCAGCAGTCGTGGAGGGGCAGGGGATACGCAGTATTTT.

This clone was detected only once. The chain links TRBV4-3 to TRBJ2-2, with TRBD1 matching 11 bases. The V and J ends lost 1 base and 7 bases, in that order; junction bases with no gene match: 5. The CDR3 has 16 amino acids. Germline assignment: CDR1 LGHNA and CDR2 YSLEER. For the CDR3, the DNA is TGCGCCAGCAGCCAAGGGACAGGGGGCGCGGTCGGGGAGCTGTTTTTT. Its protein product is CASSQGTGGAVGELFF.

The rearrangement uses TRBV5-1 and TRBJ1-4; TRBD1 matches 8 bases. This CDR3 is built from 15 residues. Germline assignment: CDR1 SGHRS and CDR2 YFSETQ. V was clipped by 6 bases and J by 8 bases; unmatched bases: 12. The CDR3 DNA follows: TGCGCCAGCACTCCTGAAACAGGGGGTGGCGAAAAACTGTTTTTT. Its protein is CASTPETGGGEKLFF.

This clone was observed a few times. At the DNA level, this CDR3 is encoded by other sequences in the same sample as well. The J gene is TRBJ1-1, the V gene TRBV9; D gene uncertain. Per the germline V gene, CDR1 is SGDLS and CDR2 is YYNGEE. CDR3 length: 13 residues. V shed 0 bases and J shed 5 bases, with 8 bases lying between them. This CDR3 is CASSVEGWTEAFF. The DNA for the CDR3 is TGTGCCAGCAGCGTAGAGGGATGGACTGAAGCTTTCTTT.

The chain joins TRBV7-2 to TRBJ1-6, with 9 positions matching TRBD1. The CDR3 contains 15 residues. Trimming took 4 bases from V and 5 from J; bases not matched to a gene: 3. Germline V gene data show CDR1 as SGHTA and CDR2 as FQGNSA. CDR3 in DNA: TGTGCCAGCAGCTCGGGACAGGGAAATAATTCACCCCTCCACTTT. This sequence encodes CASSSGQGNNSPLHF.

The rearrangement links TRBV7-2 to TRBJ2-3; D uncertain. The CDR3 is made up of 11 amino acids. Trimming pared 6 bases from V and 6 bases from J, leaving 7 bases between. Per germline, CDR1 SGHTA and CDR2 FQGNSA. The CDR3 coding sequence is TGTGCCAGCAGGAGTTGGGATACGCAGTATTTT. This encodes CASRSWDTQYF.

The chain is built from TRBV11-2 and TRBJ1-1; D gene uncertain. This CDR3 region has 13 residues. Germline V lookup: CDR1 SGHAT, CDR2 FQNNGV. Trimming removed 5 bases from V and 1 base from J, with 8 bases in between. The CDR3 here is CASSPAENTEAFF. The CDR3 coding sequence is TGTGCCAGCAGCCCTGCGGAGAACACTGAAGCTTTCTTT.

CDR3 bases: TGTGCCAGCTCGCCCGACAGGGGAGGCTACACCTTC. It codes for CASSPDRGGYTF. This rearrangement joins TRBV18 to TRBJ1-2; TRBD1 matches at 8 bases. Germline trimming cut 6 bases from V and 8 bases from J; bases unmatched to any gene: 5. Germline lookup yields CDR1 KGHSH and CDR2 LQKENI. The length of the CDR3 is 12 residues.

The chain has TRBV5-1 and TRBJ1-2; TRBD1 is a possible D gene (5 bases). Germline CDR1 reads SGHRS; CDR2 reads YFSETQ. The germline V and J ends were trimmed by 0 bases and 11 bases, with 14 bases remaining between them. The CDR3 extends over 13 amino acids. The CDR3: CASSLGAGDAYTF. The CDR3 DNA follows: TGCGCCAGCAGCTTGGGCGCCGGGGACGCTTACACCTTC.

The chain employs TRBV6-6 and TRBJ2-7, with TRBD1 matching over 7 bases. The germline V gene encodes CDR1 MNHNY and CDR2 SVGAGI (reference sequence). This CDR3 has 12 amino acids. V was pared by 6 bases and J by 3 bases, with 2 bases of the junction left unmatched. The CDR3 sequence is CASRGQSYEQYF. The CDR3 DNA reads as TGTGCCAGCAGGGGACAGAGCTACGAGCAGTACTTC.

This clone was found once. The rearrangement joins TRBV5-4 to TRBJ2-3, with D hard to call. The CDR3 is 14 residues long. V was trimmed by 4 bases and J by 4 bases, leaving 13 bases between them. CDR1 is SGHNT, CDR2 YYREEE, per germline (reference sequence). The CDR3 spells CASSPPNGPDTQYF. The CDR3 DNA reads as TGTGCCAGCAGCCCTCCGAACGGTCCAGATACGCAGTATTTT.

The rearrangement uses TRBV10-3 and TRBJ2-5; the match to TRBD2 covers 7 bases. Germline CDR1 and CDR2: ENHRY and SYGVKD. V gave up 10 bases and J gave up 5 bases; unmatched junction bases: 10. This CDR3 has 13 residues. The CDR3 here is CATSGAHVETQYF. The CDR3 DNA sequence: TGTGCCACCAGCGGGGCTCACGTGGAGACCCAGTACTTC.

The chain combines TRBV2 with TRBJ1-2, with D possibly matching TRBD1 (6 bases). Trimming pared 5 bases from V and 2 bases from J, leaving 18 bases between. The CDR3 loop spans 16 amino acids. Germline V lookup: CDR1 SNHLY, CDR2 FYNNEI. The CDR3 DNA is TGTGCCAGCAGTCTGACGTCGGGGGCAGAGAACTATGGCTACACCTTC. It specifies CASSLTSGAENYGYTF.

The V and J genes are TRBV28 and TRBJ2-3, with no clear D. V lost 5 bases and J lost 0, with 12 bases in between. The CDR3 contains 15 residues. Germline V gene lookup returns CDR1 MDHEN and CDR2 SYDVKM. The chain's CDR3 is CASSKYQTSTDTQYF. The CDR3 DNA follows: TGTGCCAGCAGTAAATACCAGACTAGCACAGATACGCAGTATTTT.

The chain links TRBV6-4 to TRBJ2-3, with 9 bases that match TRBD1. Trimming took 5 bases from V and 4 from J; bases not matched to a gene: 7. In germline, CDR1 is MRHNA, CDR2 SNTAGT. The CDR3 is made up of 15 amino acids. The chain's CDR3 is CASSKGQGRADTQYF. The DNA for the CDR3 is TGTGCCAGCAGTAAGGGACAGGGAAGGGCAGATACGCAGTATTTT.

CDR3 coding DNA: TGTGCCAGCAGCTTAGGATCGGGGGGGATCGCAGATACGCAGTATTTT. It is translated as CASSLGSGGIADTQYF. The chain recombines TRBV7-2 with TRBJ2-3; 8 nucleotides agree with TRBD2. This CDR3 is 16 amino acids long. Germline-derived CDR1 and CDR2 are SGHTA and FQGNSA. V was clipped by 1 base and J by 4 bases; unmatched bases: 7.

The CDR3 protein is CASTWDSGANVLTF. CDR3 nucleotides: TGTGCCTCCACCTGGGACTCTGGGGCCAACGTCCTGACTTTC. V is TRBV18 and J is TRBJ2-6; unclear D gene. Germline CDR1 reads KGHSH; CDR2 reads LQKENI. With 11 bases removed from V and 0 bases from J, the gap between germline ends came to 11 bases. The CDR3 contains 14 residues.

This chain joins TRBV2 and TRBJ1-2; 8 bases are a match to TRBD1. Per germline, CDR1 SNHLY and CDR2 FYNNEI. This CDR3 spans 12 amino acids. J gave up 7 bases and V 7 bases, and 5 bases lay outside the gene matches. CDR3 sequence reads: CASNGQGSGYTF. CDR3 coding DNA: TGTGCCAGCAACGGACAGGGATCTGGCTACACCTTC.

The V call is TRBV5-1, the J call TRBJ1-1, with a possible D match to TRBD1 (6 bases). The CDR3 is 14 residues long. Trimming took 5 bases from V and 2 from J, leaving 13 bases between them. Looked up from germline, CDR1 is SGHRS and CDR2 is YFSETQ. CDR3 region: CASSVKGENTEAFF. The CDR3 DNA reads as TGCGCCAGCAGTGTAAAGGGGGAAAACACTGAAGCTTTCTTT.

CDR3 region: CASSPGGVEQYF. DNA of the CDR3: TGTGCCAGCAGCCCTGGGGGGGTAGAGCAGTACTTC. This sequence joins TRBV7-9 and TRBJ2-7; TRBD2 matches at 7 bases. The CDR3 covers 12 residues. V lost 5 bases, J lost 7 bases, and 5 bases stayed unmatched. The germline V gene encodes CDR1 SEHNR and CDR2 FQNEAQ (reference sequence).

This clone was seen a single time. The CDR3 nucleotides read TGTGCCAGCAGTCGGGGCCCCGGGGAGCTGTTTTTT. Protein sequence: CASSRGPGELFF. J is TRBJ2-2 and V is TRBV6-5; D may match TRBD1 or TRBD2 (5 bases each). Per germline, CDR1 MNHEY and CDR2 SVGAGI. The length of the CDR3 is 12 residues. Trimming took off 5 bases at V and 6 bases at J, with 7 bases between the two ends.

CDR3 coding DNA: TGTGCCAGCAGCCCCCAGACAGGAACAAACTATGGCTACACCTTC. It encodes CASSPQTGTNYGYTF. The gene calls are TRBV7-9 and TRBJ1-2; D may be TRBD1 (6 bases). Germline CDR1 SEHNR, CDR2 FQNEAQ (reference sequence). The CDR3 is 15 residues long. V lost 5 bases and J lost 2, with 15 bases in between. Looking up the rest from reference TRBV7-9 and TRBJ1-2 gives the full variable domain: DTGVSQNPRHKITKRGQNVTFRCDPISEHNRLYWYRQTLGQGPEFLTYFQNEAQLEKSRLLSDRFSAERPKGSFSTLEIQRTEQGDSAMYLCASSPQTGTNYGYTFGSGTRLTVV.